This T cell receptor beta chain was identified during a study of blood T cell repertoires in COVID-19. Background on the study: COVID-19 samples collected from the United States, Italy and Spain covered acute and convalescent phases. The cDNA or gDNA used as material had been derived from T cells, B-cell-depleted T cells, or PBMCs.

In the original processing: Amplification of reference gene primers was used by the study to estimate nucleated cell counts. Method: immunoSEQ multiplex PCR; TCRdb's copy keeps in-frame clones and lacks some. The V and J calls and the clone size are those of that table, but D and trimming were determined from the DNA. The table includes roughly 200,000 clones, 87% detected once. The germline gives CDR1 SGHRS, CDR2 YFSETQ. Trimming took 3 bases from V and 3 from J, leaving 25 bases between them. The CDR3 runs to 18 residues. V gene TRBV5-1 combines with J gene TRBJ2-7; TRBD2 is a possible D gene (5 bases). The TCR was taken from a woman aged 18 to 35 who had recovered from COVID-19. Sequences were obtained from peripheral blood. The CDR3 spells CASSSFPWGEDVFYEQYF. In nucleotides, the CDR3 is TGCGCCAGCAGCTCCTTCCCGTGGGGAGAGGATGTTTTCTACGAGCAGTACTTC.